The 30 T cell receptor beta chains in this list originate from one sample, sequenced in a study of shared clonotypes between healthy human individuals. The assay was immunoSEQ multiplex PCR, and TCRdb's table has in-frame clones only and misses some. The sample records millions of clones, roughly 94% being singletons. Sequenced: naive CD4+ T cells sorted from blood. The sample's subset: CD45RA+ positively selected. The receptors derive from a man between 18 and 35 years old in good health.

In its sample, this clone was seen once. The chain uses TRBV7-9 and TRBJ2-7; D is undetermined. Looked up from germline, CDR1 is SEHNR and CDR2 is FQNEAQ (reference sequence). V lost 0 bases, J lost 3 bases, and 9 bases lay in between. The CDR3 sequence is 14 residues long. CDR3 region: CASSLAAISYEQYF. Here the CDR3 DNA reads TGTGCCAGCAGCTTAGCGGCCATCAGCTACGAGCAGTACTTC.

The J gene is TRBJ1-3, the V gene TRBV4-1; possibly TRBD1 for D (5 bases). Germline values: CDR1 MGHRA, CDR2 YSYEKL. Trimming pared 2 bases from V and 0 bases from J, leaving 11 bases between. The CDR3 consists of 16 residues. The CDR3 DNA follows: TGCGCCAGCAGCCAACCTGGACAATACTCTGGAAACACCATATATTTT. It yields the protein CASSQPGQYSGNTIYF.

Regarding this clone: A read error may explain this, as a much larger clone is one base away. Other nucleotide sequences from this sample produce the same CDR3. This chain connects TRBV28 to TRBJ2-1; D remains ambiguous. Trimming took off 6 bases at V and 1 base at J, with 1 base between the two ends. This CDR3 comprises 11 residues. Germline V gives CDR1 MDHEN, CDR2 SYDVKM. DNA of the CDR3: TGTGCCAGCAGGTCCTACAATGAGCAGTTCTTC. This sequence encodes CASRSYNEQFF.

The chain joins TRBV6-6 to TRBJ1-1; D is ambiguous. The CDR3 length is 13 residues. Looked up from germline, CDR1 is MNHNY and CDR2 is SVGAGI (reference sequence). V was clipped by 7 bases and J by 0 bases, with 9 bases between them. The DNA for the CDR3 is TGTGCCAGCAAAAGACAATTGAACACTGAAGCTTTCTTT. It codes for CASKRQLNTEAFF.

This chain links TRBV5-4 with TRBJ2-7; TRBD1 might be the D (6 bases). Trimming removed 4 bases from V and 4 bases from J, with 15 bases in between. The CDR3 spans 14 residues. CDR1 is SGHNT and CDR2 is YYREEE in the germline V gene (reference sequence). The CDR3, as DNA: TGTGCCAGCAGCCGCAACCAGGGGTCTTACGAGCAGTACTTC. As protein: CASSRNQGSYEQYF.

V and J are TRBV6-5 and TRBJ2-5; a possible D gene is TRBD2 (6 bases). The J call is doubtful: the DNA matches TRBJ2-7 better. The CDR3 has 15 amino acids. Looked up from germline, CDR1 is MNHEY and CDR2 is SVGAGI. The CDR3 sequence is CASSSTFGGLYEQYF. In nucleotides, the CDR3 is TGTGCCAGCAGTTCGACGTTCGGGGGTCTATACGAGCAGTACTTC.

V usage is TRBV4-1 and J usage is TRBJ2-3; 10 nucleotides align to TRBD2. The CDR3 has 16 residues. Germline CDR1 is MGHRA and CDR2 is YSYEKL. Trimming cost V 3 bases and J 9 bases; bases outside gene matches: 12. The CDR3 region is CASSQLVLAGRGTQYF. CDR3 DNA: TGCGCCAGCAGCCAGCTTGTACTAGCGGGGAGAGGGACGCAGTATTTT.

The chain employs TRBV5-1 and TRBJ2-5, with 9 positions matching TRBD1. The V gene's germline CDR1 is SGHRS and CDR2 YFSETQ. This CDR3 is 15 amino acids long. The junction had 5 bases not matched to a gene; V was cut back by 3 bases and J by 2 bases. CDR3 in amino acids: CASSWGQGPQETQYF. The CDR3 nucleotides are TGCGCCAGCAGCTGGGGACAGGGTCCTCAAGAGACCCAGTACTTC. The full variable domain, in which reference TRBV5-1 and TRBJ2-5 provide the parts outside the CDR3, is KAGVTQTPRYLIKTRGQQVTLSCSPISGHRSVSWYQQTPGQGLQFLFEYFSETQRNKGNFPGRFSGRQFSNSRSEMNVSTLELGDSALYLCASSWGQGPQETQYFGPGTRLLVL.

V is TRBV7-9 and J is TRBJ1-6; 10 nucleotides line up with TRBD1. The CDR3 is 16 amino acids. Trimming at V came to 2 bases and at J to 7 bases, leaving 5 bases not matched to a gene. CDR1 SEHNR and CDR2 FQNEAQ come from the germline V gene (reference sequence). The CDR3 nucleotides read TGTGCCAGCAGCTTAAGGGGACAGGGGAACAATTCACCCCTCCACTTT. Encoded protein: CASSLRGQGNNSPLHF.

The chain recombines TRBV7-8 with TRBJ2-7; TRBD1 aligns across 9 bases. V dropped 5 bases and J dropped 5; count of bases not matched to a gene: 7. This CDR3 is built from 14 residues. Germline CDR1 reads SGHVS; CDR2 reads FQNEAQ. The CDR3 sequence: CASSQDRGIHEQYF. The CDR3 DNA follows: TGTGCCAGCAGCCAGGACAGGGGAATTCACGAGCAGTACTTC.

The V gene is TRBV6-5, the J gene TRBJ2-3, with 13 bases identical to TRBD2. The germline V gene has CDR1 MNHEY and CDR2 SVGAGI. The CDR3 length is 15 residues. V lost 6 bases and J lost 3; bases outside the gene matches: 3. DNA of the CDR3: TGTGCCAGCAGGACTAGCGGGGGGCCTACAGATACGCAGTATTTT. Its translation: CASRTSGGPTDTQYF.

The rearrangement links TRBV29-1 to TRBJ1-1; possibly TRBD1 for D (5 bases). This CDR3 is built from 13 residues. Germline lookup yields CDR1 SQVTM and CDR2 ANQGSEA. V lost 6 bases, J lost 1 base, and 12 bases lay in between. The CDR3 nucleotides read TGCAGCGTCGCGGGACGGAGGAACACTGAAGCTTTCTTT. Translated, it gives CSVAGRRNTEAFF.

The chain couples TRBV2 to TRBJ2-7; 8 positions agree with TRBD2. Germline V gene lookup returns CDR1 SNHLY and CDR2 FYNNEI. This CDR3 comprises 10 residues. The V segment lost 11 bases and the J segment 4 bases; nucleotides outside the gene matches: 1. The CDR3 spells CAAGGYEQYF. The CDR3 region has the DNA TGTGCCGCGGGGGGTTACGAGCAGTACTTC.

The rearrangement links TRBV5-1 to TRBJ1-4; TRBD1 aligns across 8 bases. Germline CDR1 and CDR2: SGHRS and YFSETQ. V was pared by 5 bases and J by 7 bases, with 10 bases of the junction left unmatched. CDR3 length equals 15 residues. This chain's CDR3 is CASRVTGARGEKLFF. CDR3 DNA: TGCGCCAGCAGAGTGACAGGGGCGCGAGGTGAAAAACTGTTTTTT.

In regard to this clone: A read error may produce the germline difference seen at one junction end. The V call is TRBV6-5, the J call TRBJ1-3, with TRBD1 matching 7 bases. CDR3 length equals 15 residues. Germline V lookup: CDR1 MNHEY, CDR2 SVGAGI. The CDR3, as DNA: TGTGCCAGCAGGAAAACCGTGACAGGGCCGCAATCATCCGATTTT. This sequence encodes CASRKTVTGPQSSDF.

Concerning this clone: Other nucleotide sequences in the sample specify the same CDR3. DNA for the CDR3: TGTGCCATCAGTGACCTAGCGGGAGGCTACAATGAGCAGTTCTTC. Amino acid sequence: CAISDLAGGYNEQFF. The J gene is TRBJ2-1, the V gene TRBV10-3, with 11 bases lining up with TRBD2. V gave up 3 bases and J gave up 3 bases; unmatched junction bases: 1. The CDR3 spans 15 residues. Germline CDR1 reads ENHRY; CDR2 reads SYGVKD.

Notes on this clone: The identical CDR3 is also encoded by other nucleotide sequences in the sample. The rearrangement joins TRBV5-1 to TRBJ1-5; no definite D call. The CDR3 runs 14 residues. CDR1 SGHRS and CDR2 YFSETQ come from the germline V gene. With 0 bases removed from V and 4 bases from J, the gap between germline ends came to 8 bases. CDR3 bases: TGCGCCAGCAGCTTGGACAGCAGTAATCAGCCCCAGCATTTT. It is translated as CASSLDSSNQPQHF.

The J gene is TRBJ2-7, the V gene TRBV30; D not resolved. Trimming left V 2 bases short and J 2 bases short, with 13 bases between. The germline gives CDR1 GTSNPN, CDR2 SVGIG (reference sequence). This CDR3 has 14 residues. DNA for the CDR3: TGTGCCTGGAGTTCACGCCCGCAGGCCTACGAGCAGTACTTC. It encodes CAWSSRPQAYEQYF.

The CDR3 loop reads CASSHTGGPSNQPQHF. The CDR3 nucleotides read TGCGCCAGCAGCCATACAGGGGGCCCTAGCAATCAGCCCCAGCATTTT. The chain recombines TRBV4-1 with TRBJ1-5, with 9 nucleotides matching TRBD1. The ends lost 3 bases at V and 0 bases at J; junction bases unmatched: 3. Germline-derived CDR1 and CDR2 are MGHRA and YSYEKL. This CDR3 region has 16 residues.

The chain joins TRBV30 to TRBJ2-5; perhaps TRBD1 as D (7 bases). Judging by the DNA end, TRBJ2-7 fits better; the J call may be wrong. The CDR3 runs to 16 residues. Germline V lookup: CDR1 GTSNPN, CDR2 SVGIG (reference sequence). This chain's CDR3 is CAWSPNRGGKLSEQYF. DNA of the CDR3: TGTGCCTGGAGTCCGAACAGGGGCGGGAAGTTAAGCGAGCAGTACTTC.

The rearrangement uses TRBV5-1 and TRBJ1-2; D unclear. Germline V lookup: CDR1 SGHRS, CDR2 YFSETQ. The germline V and J ends were trimmed by 0 bases and 7 bases, with 7 bases remaining between them. The CDR3 has 12 residues. CDR3 DNA sequence: TGCGCCAGCAGCTTGGACGAGGGTGGCTACACCTTC. Translated, it gives CASSLDEGGYTF.

The chain is built from TRBV5-1 and TRBJ2-1, with D tentatively TRBD1 (6 bases). Trimming stripped 3 bases from V and 15 bases from J, with 25 bases between. CDR1 is SGHRS and CDR2 is YFSETQ in the germline V gene. The CDR3 length is 15 residues. The CDR3 loop is CASSSTSARGVVSFF. In nucleotides, the CDR3 is TGCGCCAGCAGCTCAACCTCTGCCAGGGGTGTTGTTTCGTTCTTC.

The V gene is TRBV7-2, the J gene TRBJ2-3; 11 bases line up with TRBD2. The germline CDR1 and CDR2 sequences are SGHTA and FQGNSA. The trim removed 4 bases at V and 3 bases at J, leaving 6 bases unmatched. The CDR3 sequence is 16 residues long. In nucleotides, the CDR3 is TGTGCCAGCAGCTCCACCACTAGCGGGAGAACAGATACGCAGTATTTT. Amino acids: CASSSTTSGRTDTQYF.

Here the CDR3 reads CASSASGAYNEQFF. CDR3 nucleotides: TGTGCCAGCAGCGCCTCGGGGGCCTACAATGAGCAGTTCTTC. The genes are TRBV7-9 and TRBJ2-1; D possibly corresponds to TRBD2 (6 bases). Germline lookup yields CDR1 SEHNR and CDR2 FQNEAQ (reference sequence). The V end lost 5 bases, the J end lost 2 bases, and 10 bases lay between the germline ends. CDR3 length: 14 amino acids. Combining the CDR3 with reference TRBV7-9 and TRBJ2-1 gives the whole variable domain DTGVSQNPRHKITKRGQNVTFRCDPISEHNRLYWYRQTLGQGPEFLTYFQNEAQLEKSRLLSDRFSAERPKGSFSTLEIQRTEQGDSAMYLCASSASGAYNEQFFGPGTRLTVL.

Only one count was recorded for this clone. V is TRBV7-3 and J is TRBJ2-2, with D possibly TRBD1 on 6 matching bases. The length of the CDR3 is 14 residues. Deletions cut 6 bases from V and 6 bases from J, with 14 bases between. Germline V gives CDR1 SGHTA, CDR2 FQGTGA. CDR3 region: CASRSSGAPGELFF. The DNA for the CDR3 is TGTGCCAGCAGGTCCTCAGGGGCCCCCGGGGAGCTGTTTTTT.

The V and J genes are TRBV5-1 and TRBJ2-3, with 7 bases lining up with TRBD1. In germline, CDR1 is SGHRS, CDR2 YFSETQ. Trimming cost V 4 bases and J 3 bases; bases outside gene matches: 11. The CDR3 covers 16 residues. The CDR3 nucleotides are TGCGCCAGCAGCCCCCTGGGTAGGGGGCAGACAGATACGCAGTATTTT. Translated, it gives CASSPLGRGQTDTQYF.

Concerning this clone itself: Other DNA sequences of this sample code for an identical CDR3. For the CDR3, the DNA is TGCGCCAGCAGCCAGACAGGGCTAACTAATGAAAAACTGTTTTTT. This sequence encodes CASSQTGLTNEKLFF. This chain links TRBV4-1 with TRBJ1-4; 7 positions agree with TRBD1. CDR3 size: 15 residues. Per the germline V gene, CDR1 is MGHRA and CDR2 is YSYEKL. The V segment lost 3 bases and the J segment 1 base; nucleotides outside the gene matches: 2.

The rearrangement uses TRBV4-1 and TRBJ1-2; the match to TRBD1 covers 11 bases. With 4 bases clipped from V and 0 bases from J, the junction kept 7 bases outside the gene matches. The CDR3 runs to 17 residues. Germline V gene lookup returns CDR1 MGHRA and CDR2 YSYEKL. The CDR3 nucleotides read TGCGCCAGCAGCCGTGCCGGGACAGGGGGAGCTAACTATGGCTACACCTTC. It translates to CASSRAGTGGANYGYTF.

In the case of this clone: The sample carries other DNA sequences with the same CDR3. The chain employs TRBV18 and TRBJ1-1; 10 nucleotides line up with TRBD1. V shed 1 base and J 1 base; nucleotides not matched to a gene: 0. CDR1 is KGHSH and CDR2 is LQKENI in the germline V gene. This CDR3 has 15 residues. The CDR3 spells CASSPRTGGNTEAFF. As DNA, the CDR3 is TGTGCCAGCTCACCACGGACAGGGGGGAACACTGAAGCTTTCTTT.

The gene calls are TRBV7-9 and TRBJ2-2; D is perhaps TRBD1 (6 bases). V was shortened by 5 bases and J by 0 bases, with 10 bases between the two germline ends. The CDR3 is made up of 15 amino acids. Per germline, CDR1 SEHNR and CDR2 FQNEAQ (reference sequence). The CDR3 here is CASSTGQSNTGELFF. The CDR3 DNA reads as TGTGCCAGCAGCACTGGACAGTCGAACACCGGGGAGCTGTTTTTT.